These T cell receptor beta chains were read from a single sample in a study of shared clonotypes between healthy human individuals. Only in-frame clones appear in the TCRdb table, and some are missing; sequencing was by immunoSEQ multiplex PCR. The sample includes roughly 2 million clones, 95% seen only once; the top ten take 0.13%. Material for sequencing was naive CD4+ T cells sorted from blood. Receptors were obtained from a man between 18 and 29 years old in good health. CDR3s include the opening cysteine and the closing phenylalanine or tryptophan. D genes are given only for firm matches. A clone size is listed for some rows: how often the clone was seen (once, few, many), or a class if it is expanded.

j_call clone_size d_call v_call cdr3_nt cdr3_aa
TRBJ1-3 - - TRBV2 TGTGCCCTCGGGAAGGGCCACTCTGGAAACACCATATATTTT CALGKGHSGNTIYF
TRBJ1-4 - - TRBV19 TGTGCCAGTAGTAACTACATAGAACTGTTTTTT CASSNYIELFF
TRBJ1-5 - - TRBV7-2 TGTGCCAGCAGCTTAGTAGGTTATAGCAATCAGCCCCAGCATTTT CASSLVGYSNQPQHF
TRBJ2-3 - - TRBV11-3 TGTGCCAGCAGCTTAGGGGGGGCAACAGATACGCAGTATTTT CASSLGGATDTQYF
TRBJ2-7 - - TRBV5-6 TGTGCCAGCAGCTTGCGGCAGACAAAACCCTACGAGCAGTACTTC CASSLRQTKPYEQYF
TRBJ2-2 - - TRBV5-5 TGTGCCAGCAGCTTTAGTGGAGGTGCCGGGGAGCTGTTTTTT CASSFSGGAGELFF
TRBJ2-3 - - TRBV28 TGTGCCAGCACCCATCCCCCGGGGAAAGATACGCAGTATTTT CASTHPPGKDTQYF
TRBJ1-6 - TRBD1 TRBV10-2 TGCGCCAGCATCGGGACAGCCGGACCAGGTTCACCCCTCCACTTT CASIGTAGPGSPLHF
TRBJ1-6 - TRBD1 TRBV7-8 TGTGCCAGCAGCCTTACCAGACAGGGGAGCTCCTATAATTCACCCCTCCACTTT CASSLTRQGSSYNSPLHF
TRBJ1-2 many - TRBV5-1 TGCGCCAGCAGCCCGACCGAGGACCGCTACACCTTC CASSPTEDRYTF
TRBJ2-7 - TRBD2 TRBV10-3 TGTGCCATCAGCAGGACTAGCGGCTACGAGCAGTACTTC CAISRTSGYEQYF
TRBJ2-3 few - TRBV18 TGTGCCAGCTCACCCCCCACAGATACGCAGTATTTT CASSPPTDTQYF
TRBJ2-5 - - TRBV6-1 TGTGCCAGCAGTGAAAGGGGTGGAGAGACCCAGTACTTC CASSERGGETQYF
TRBJ1-3 - TRBD1 TRBV30 TGTGCCTGGATCCGCGGTGGGGCCCAGGGGGCGAGTGGAAACACCATATATTTT CAWIRGGAQGASGNTIYF
TRBJ2-2 once - TRBV18 TGTGCCAGCTCACGCTCCGGGACGGTGAACACCGGGGAGCTGTTTTTT CASSRSGTVNTGELFF